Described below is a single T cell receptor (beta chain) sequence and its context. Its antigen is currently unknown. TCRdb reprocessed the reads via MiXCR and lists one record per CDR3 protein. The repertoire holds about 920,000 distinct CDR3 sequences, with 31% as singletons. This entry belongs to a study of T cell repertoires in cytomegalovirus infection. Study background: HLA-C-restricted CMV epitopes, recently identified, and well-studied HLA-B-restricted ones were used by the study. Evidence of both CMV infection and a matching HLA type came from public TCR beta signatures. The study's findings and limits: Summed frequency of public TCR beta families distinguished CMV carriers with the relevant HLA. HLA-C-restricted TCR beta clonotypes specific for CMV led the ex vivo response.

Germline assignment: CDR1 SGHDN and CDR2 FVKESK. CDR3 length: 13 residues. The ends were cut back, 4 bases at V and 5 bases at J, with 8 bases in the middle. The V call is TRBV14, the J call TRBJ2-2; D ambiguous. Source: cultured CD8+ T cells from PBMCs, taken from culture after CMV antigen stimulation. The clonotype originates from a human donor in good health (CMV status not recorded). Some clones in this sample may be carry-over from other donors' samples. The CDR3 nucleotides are TGTGCCAGCAGCCCCAAGAGGACCGGGGAGCTGTTTTTT. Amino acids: CASSPKRTGELFF.